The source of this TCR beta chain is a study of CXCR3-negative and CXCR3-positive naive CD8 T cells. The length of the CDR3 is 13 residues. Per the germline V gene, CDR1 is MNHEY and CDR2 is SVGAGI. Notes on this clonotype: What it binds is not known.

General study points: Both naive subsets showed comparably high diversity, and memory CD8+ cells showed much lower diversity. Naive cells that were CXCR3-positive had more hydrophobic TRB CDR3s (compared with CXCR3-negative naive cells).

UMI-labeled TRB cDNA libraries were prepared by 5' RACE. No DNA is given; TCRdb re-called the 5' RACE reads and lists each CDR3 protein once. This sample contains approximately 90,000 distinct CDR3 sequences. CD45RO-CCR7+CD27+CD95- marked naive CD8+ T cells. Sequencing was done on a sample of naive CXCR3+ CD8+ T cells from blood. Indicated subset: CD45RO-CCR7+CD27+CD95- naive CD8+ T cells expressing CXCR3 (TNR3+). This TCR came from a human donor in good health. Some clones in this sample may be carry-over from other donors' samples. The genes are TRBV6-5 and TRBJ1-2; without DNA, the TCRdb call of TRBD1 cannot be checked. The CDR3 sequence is CASSYGRGDGYTF.